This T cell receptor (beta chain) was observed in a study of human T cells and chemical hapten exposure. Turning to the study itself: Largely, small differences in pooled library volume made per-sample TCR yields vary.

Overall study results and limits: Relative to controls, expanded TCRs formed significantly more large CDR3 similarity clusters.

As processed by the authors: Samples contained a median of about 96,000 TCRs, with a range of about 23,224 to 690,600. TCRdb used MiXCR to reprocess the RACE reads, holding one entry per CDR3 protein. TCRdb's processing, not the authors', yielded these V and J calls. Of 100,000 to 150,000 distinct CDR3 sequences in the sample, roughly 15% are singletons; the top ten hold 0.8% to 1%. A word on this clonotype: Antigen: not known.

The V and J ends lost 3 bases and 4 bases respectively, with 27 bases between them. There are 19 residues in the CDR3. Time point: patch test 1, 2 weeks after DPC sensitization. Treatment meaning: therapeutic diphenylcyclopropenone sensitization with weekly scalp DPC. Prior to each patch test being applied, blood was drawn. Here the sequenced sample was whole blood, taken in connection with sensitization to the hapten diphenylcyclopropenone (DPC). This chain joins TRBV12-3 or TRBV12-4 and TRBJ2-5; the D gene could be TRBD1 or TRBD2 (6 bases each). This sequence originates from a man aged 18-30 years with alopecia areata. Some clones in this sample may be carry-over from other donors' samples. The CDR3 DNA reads TGTGCCAGCAGTTTTCCCCGGGACAACGGGAGAGATGATAGAGAGACCCAGTACTTC. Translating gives CASSFPRDNGRDDRETQYF.